This T cell receptor (beta chain) stems from a study of blood T cell repertoires in COVID-19. Study information: Sites across the United States, Italy and Spain contributed samples from acute and convalescent COVID-19.

V was pared by 4 bases and J by 6 bases, with 12 bases of the junction left unmatched. This CDR3 is built from 16 residues. Germline lookup yields CDR1 MNHNS and CDR2 SASEGT. The assay was immunoSEQ multiplex PCR, and TCRdb's table has in-frame clones only and misses some. Of roughly 98,000 clones in the sample, roughly 77% were seen once. This rearrangement joins TRBV6-1 to TRBJ2-5; 9 bases match TRBD2. The specimen was peripheral blood. This TCR was sampled from a human donor in a cohort sampled during active COVID-19. CDR3: CASSVAGGSWVQTQYF. The DNA for the CDR3 is TGTGCCAGCAGTGTGGCGGGGGGGAGTTGGGTCCAGACCCAGTACTTC.